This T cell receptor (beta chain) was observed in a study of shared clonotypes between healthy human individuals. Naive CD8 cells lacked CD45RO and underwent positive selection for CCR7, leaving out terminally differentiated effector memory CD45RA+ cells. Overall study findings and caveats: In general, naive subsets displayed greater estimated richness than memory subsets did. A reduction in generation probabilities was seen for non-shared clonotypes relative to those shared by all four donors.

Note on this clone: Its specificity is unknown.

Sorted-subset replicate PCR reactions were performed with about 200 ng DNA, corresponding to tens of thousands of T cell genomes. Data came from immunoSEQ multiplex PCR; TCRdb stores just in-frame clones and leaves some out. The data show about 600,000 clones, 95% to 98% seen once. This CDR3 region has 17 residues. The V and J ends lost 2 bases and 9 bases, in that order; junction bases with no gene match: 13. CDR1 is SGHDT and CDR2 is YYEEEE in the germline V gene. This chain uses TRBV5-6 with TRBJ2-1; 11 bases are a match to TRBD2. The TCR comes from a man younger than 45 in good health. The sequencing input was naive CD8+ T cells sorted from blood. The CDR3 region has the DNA TGTGCCAGCAGCTTAGATCTAGCGGGAGGTTACGGGGGTGAGCAGTTCTTC. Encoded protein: CASSLDLAGGYGGEQFF.